Following are 20 T cell receptor beta chains from one sample sequenced in a study of PD-1 blockade in mismatch repair-deficient tumors. Sequencing used immunoSEQ multiplex PCR; TCRdb keeps in-frame clones, though not all of them. Of 14,000 or so clones listed, 65% to 90% are singletons. Sequenced material: PBMCs, taken roughly 15 weeks after starting pembrolizumab. Every receptor here comes from an adult with mismatch repair-deficient cancer.

This chain uses TRBV10-3 with TRBJ1-4; a possible D gene is TRBD1 (5 bases). V lost 8 bases and J lost 0, with 10 bases in between. Germline V gives CDR1 ENHRY, CDR2 SYGVKD. This CDR3 has 14 residues. This CDR3 is CAIGSGATNEKLFF. The CDR3 bases are TGTGCCATCGGGTCGGGGGCAACTAATGAAAAACTGTTTTTT.

This clone was counted a few times. The J gene is TRBJ1-1, the V gene TRBV27; no clear D gene. The V end lost 2 bases, the J end lost 1 base, and 11 bases lay between the germline ends. Looked up from germline, CDR1 is MNHEY and CDR2 is SMNVEV (reference sequence). The CDR3 is 15 residues long. CDR3 sequence (DNA): TGTGCCAGCAGTTTAGATCTGGGAGGGAACACTGAAGCTTTCTTT. Encoded protein: CASSLDLGGNTEAFF.

This chain uses TRBV19 with TRBJ2-2; 7 bases agree with TRBD2. Per the germline V gene, CDR1 is LNHDA and CDR2 is SQIVND (reference sequence). This CDR3 has 14 residues. Germline trimming cut 7 bases from V and 5 bases from J; bases unmatched to any gene: 7. In DNA form, the CDR3 reads TGTGCCAGTACCCCGGGGGGAGGAACCGGGGAGCTGTTTTTT. It specifies CASTPGGGTGELFF.

The J gene is TRBJ1-5, the V gene TRBV19; D remains unclear. In germline, CDR1 is LNHDA, CDR2 SQIVND (reference sequence). CDR3 length: 13 amino acids. The ends were cut back, 5 bases at V and 3 bases at J, with 8 bases in the middle. CDR3 in amino acids: CASSPGYNQPQHF. The CDR3 nucleotides are TGTGCCAGTAGTCCAGGATACAATCAGCCCCAGCATTTT.

The table lists this clone with a count of one. This chain uses TRBV14 with TRBJ1-3; 9 bases fit TRBD1. CDR1 SGHDN and CDR2 FVKESK come from the germline V gene. The CDR3 sequence is 13 residues long. Losses at the gene ends were 8 bases for V and 8 bases for J; bases not matched to a gene: 7. The CDR3, as DNA: TGTGCCAGCCGTCGACAGGGGGAAGACACCATATATTTT. It codes for CASRRQGEDTIYF.

This chain links TRBV5-1 with TRBJ2-5; 8 bases are shared with TRBD1. Germline V lookup: CDR1 SGHRS, CDR2 YFSETQ. The CDR3 is 15 residues long. V lost 6 bases and J lost 2; bases outside the gene matches: 9. CDR3 nucleotides: TGCGCCAGCACCCGGACAGGGTTCGCTCAAGAGACCCAGTACTTC. Protein: CASTRTGFAQETQYF. Using reference TRBV5-1 and TRBJ2-5 for the parts outside the CDR3, the full variable domain is KAGVTQTPRYLIKTRGQQVTLSCSPISGHRSVSWYQQTPGQGLQFLFEYFSETQRNKGNFPGRFSGRQFSNSRSEMNVSTLELGDSALYLCASTRTGFAQETQYFGPGTRLLVL.

About this clone: At the DNA level, this CDR3 is encoded by other sequences in the same sample as well. V is TRBV28 and J is TRBJ2-7; 9 bases agree with TRBD2. The CDR3 runs to 15 residues. V trimming: 6 bases; J trimming: 3 bases; junction bases outside the gene matches: 9. CDR1 and CDR2 from the germline V gene are MDHEN and SYDVKM. The CDR3 bases are TGTGCCAGCAGCATAGGGTCGACTAGCGGCTACGAGCAGTACTTC. It yields the protein CASSIGSTSGYEQYF.

V and J are TRBV6-1 and TRBJ2-7; no definite D call. CDR1 is MNHNS, CDR2 SASEGT, per germline. The CDR3 has 14 amino acids. Trimming took 0 bases from V and 0 from J, leaving 6 bases between them. The DNA of the CDR3 is TGTGCCAGCAGTGAAGCGATCAGCTCCTACGAGCAGTACTTC. It is translated as CASSEAISSYEQYF.

The rearrangement uses TRBV29-1 and TRBJ2-1; 10 positions match TRBD2. Trimming took 3 bases from V and 0 from J; bases not matched to a gene: 8. The CDR3 has 17 residues. The germline V gene encodes CDR1 SQVTM and CDR2 ANQGSEA. The CDR3 nucleotides read TGCAGCGTTGATGGGCTAGCGGGAGTGCTCTCCTACAATGAGCAGTTCTTC. This codes for CSVDGLAGVLSYNEQFF.

This clone has more than one count but fewer than ten. The chain combines TRBV11-2 with TRBJ2-7, with a possible D match to TRBD1 (6 bases). Germline CDR1 reads SGHAT; CDR2 reads FQNNGV. The CDR3 is 14 amino acids. Trimming took off 4 bases at V and 6 bases at J, with 16 bases between the two ends. CDR3 bases: TGTGCCAGCAGCTCCATTAGCTCACAGGGCGAGCAGTACTTC. Its protein product is CASSSISSQGEQYF.

This clone was detected only a few times. The chain joins TRBV28 to TRBJ2-7; the match to TRBD2 covers 10 bases. The CDR3 contains 15 residues. V lost 8 bases, J lost 2 bases, and 9 bases stayed unmatched. The V gene's germline CDR1 is MDHEN and CDR2 SYDVKM. CDR3 residues: CASAETSGRTYEQYF. The CDR3 DNA is TGTGCCAGCGCAGAGACTAGCGGGCGAACCTACGAGCAGTACTTC.

V is TRBV28 and J is TRBJ1-4, with 9 nucleotides matching TRBD1. The CDR3 extends over 17 amino acids. V was clipped by 5 bases and J by 0 bases; unmatched bases: 7. From germline, CDR1 is MDHEN and CDR2 SYDVKM. In DNA form, the CDR3 reads TGTGCCAGCAGTAGAAGACAGGGGGTGGCAACTAATGAAAAACTGTTTTTT. It yields the protein CASSRRQGVATNEKLFF. The full variable domain, rest sourced from reference TRBV28 and TRBJ1-4, is DVKVTQSSRYLVKRTGEKVFLECVQDMDHENMFWYRQDPGLGLRLIYFSYDVKMKEKGDIPEGYSVSREKKERFSLILESASTNQTSMYLCASSRRQGVATNEKLFFGSGTQLSVL.

The chain recombines TRBV12-2 with TRBJ1-1. TRBV12-2 is a known pseudogene. This CDR3 comprises 17 residues. The CDR3 loop reads CASRLAGRGSENTEAFF. The CDR3 nucleotides read TGTGCAAGTCGCTTAGCCGGGAGGGGAAGCGAGAACACTGAAGCTTTCTTT.

The chain employs TRBV7-9 and TRBJ2-5; 7 bases fit TRBD2. This CDR3 has 16 amino acids. Germline V gives CDR1 SEHNR, CDR2 FQNEAQ (reference sequence). Trimming at V came to 5 bases and at J to 3 bases, leaving 12 bases not matched to a gene. The CDR3 loop is CASSPVERDPKETQYF. The CDR3 DNA reads as TGTGCCAGCAGCCCAGTCGAGCGGGATCCCAAAGAGACCCAGTACTTC.

The table lists this clone with a few counts. The V call is TRBV2, the J call TRBJ1-5; D call uncertain. Per the germline V gene, CDR1 is SNHLY and CDR2 is FYNNEI. V was shortened by 1 base and J by 5 bases, with 6 bases between the two germline ends. The CDR3 has 13 residues. For the CDR3, the DNA is TGTGCCAGCAGTGAAGAAATAGATCAGCCCCAGCATTTT. Its translation is CASSEEIDQPQHF.

In this sample, this clone turned up once. The rearrangement links TRBV7-6 to TRBJ2-3; 9 nucleotides line up with TRBD2. Germline trimming cut 6 bases from V and 5 bases from J; bases unmatched to any gene: 9. Looked up from germline, CDR1 is SGHVS and CDR2 is FNYEAQ. The CDR3 extends over 15 amino acids. Written as DNA, the CDR3 is TGTGCCAGCAGTCTAGGGGGCGGGAGGGGAGATACGCAGTATTTT. The encoded protein is CASSLGGGRGDTQYF.

This chain connects TRBV4-1 to TRBJ1-2, with unresolved D. In germline, CDR1 is MGHRA, CDR2 YSYEKL. V lost 1 base and J 4 bases, leaving 7 bases between the germline ends. CDR3 length equals 13 residues. The CDR3 DNA reads TGCGCCAGCAGCCAAGGCAGATTCTATGGCTACACCTTC. Protein sequence: CASSQGRFYGYTF.

The CDR3, as DNA: TGTGCCAGCAGCTTAGAGGGGACAGATACTGAAGCTTTCTTT. Protein product: CASSLEGTDTEAFF. This rearrangement joins TRBV11-3 to TRBJ1-1; TRBD1 matches at 7 bases. There are 14 residues in the CDR3. V was pared by 0 bases and J by 5 bases, with 3 bases of the junction left unmatched. Germline loops: CDR1 SGHNT, CDR2 YENEEA.

The chain couples TRBV5-4 to TRBJ1-1, with TRBD1 identical over 7 bases. The CDR3 runs to 15 residues. The V gene's germline CDR1 is SGHNT and CDR2 YYREEE (reference sequence). Losses at the gene ends were 3 bases for V and 4 bases for J; bases not matched to a gene: 9. The CDR3 nucleotides are TGTGCCAGCAGCTCAATGACAGGGCTGAGCACTGAAGCTTTCTTT. Its protein product is CASSSMTGLSTEAFF.

This clone showed up just a few times. The genes are TRBV27 and TRBJ1-5; D gene unclear. The V gene lost 0 bases and the J gene lost 0 bases, with 9 bases spanning the gap. Germline CDR1 MNHEY, CDR2 SMNVEV (reference sequence). The CDR3 is made up of 16 amino acids. CDR3 DNA: TGTGCCAGCAGTTTATCCTTGAGCCCTAGCAATCAGCCCCAGCATTTT. Its translation is CASSLSLSPSNQPQHF.